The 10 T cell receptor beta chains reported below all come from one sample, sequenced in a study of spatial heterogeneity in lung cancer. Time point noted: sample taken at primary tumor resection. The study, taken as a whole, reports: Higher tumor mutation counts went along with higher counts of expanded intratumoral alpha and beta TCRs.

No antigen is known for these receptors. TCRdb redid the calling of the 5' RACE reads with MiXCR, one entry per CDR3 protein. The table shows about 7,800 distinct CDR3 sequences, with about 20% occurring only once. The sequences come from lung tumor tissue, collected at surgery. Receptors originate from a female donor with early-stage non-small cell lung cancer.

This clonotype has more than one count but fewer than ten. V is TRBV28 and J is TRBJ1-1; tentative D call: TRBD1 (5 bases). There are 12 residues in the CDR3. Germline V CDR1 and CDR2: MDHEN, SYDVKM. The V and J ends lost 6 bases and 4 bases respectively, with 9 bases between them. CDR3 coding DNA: TGTGCCAGCAGCCAGGGCGGCACTGAAGCTTTCTTT. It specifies CASSQGGTEAFF.

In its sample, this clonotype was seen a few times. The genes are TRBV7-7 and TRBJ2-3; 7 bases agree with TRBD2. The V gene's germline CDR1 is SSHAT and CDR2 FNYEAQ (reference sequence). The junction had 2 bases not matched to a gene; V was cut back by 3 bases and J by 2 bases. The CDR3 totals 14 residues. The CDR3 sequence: CASSLGGTTDTQYF. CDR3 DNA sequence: TGTGCCAGCAGCTTGGGGGGGACCACAGATACGCAGTATTTT.

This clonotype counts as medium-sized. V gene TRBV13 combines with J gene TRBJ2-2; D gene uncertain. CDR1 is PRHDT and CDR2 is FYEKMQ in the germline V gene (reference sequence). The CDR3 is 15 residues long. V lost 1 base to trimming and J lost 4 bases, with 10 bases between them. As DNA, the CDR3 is TGTGCCAGCAGCTTAGTTTCGGAAACCACCGGGGAGCTGTTTTTT. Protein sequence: CASSLVSETTGELFF.

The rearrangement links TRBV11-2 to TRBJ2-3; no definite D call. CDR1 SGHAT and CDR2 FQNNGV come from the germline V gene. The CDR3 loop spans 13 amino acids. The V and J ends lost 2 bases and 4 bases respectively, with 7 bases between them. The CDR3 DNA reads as TGTGCCAGCAGCTTACCGAAGTCAGATACGCAGTATTTT. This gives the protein CASSLPKSDTQYF.

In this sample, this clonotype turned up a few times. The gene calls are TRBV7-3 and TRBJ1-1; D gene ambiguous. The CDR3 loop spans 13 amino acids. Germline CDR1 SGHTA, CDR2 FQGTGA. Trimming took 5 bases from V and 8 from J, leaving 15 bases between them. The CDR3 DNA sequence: TGTGCCAGCAGCCCGTCGACTCTGAAGGAAGCTTTCTTT. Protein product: CASSPSTLKEAFF.

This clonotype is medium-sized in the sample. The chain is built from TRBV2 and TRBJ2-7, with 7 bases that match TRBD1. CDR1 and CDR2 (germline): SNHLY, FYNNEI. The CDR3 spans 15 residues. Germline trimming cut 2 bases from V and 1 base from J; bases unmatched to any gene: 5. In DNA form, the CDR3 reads TGTGCCAGCAGTGAATACCGGGACAGATCCTACGAGCAGTACTTC. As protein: CASSEYRDRSYEQYF. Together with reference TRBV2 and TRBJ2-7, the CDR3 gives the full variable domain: EPEVTQTPSHQVTQMGQEVILRCVPISNHLYFYWYRQILGQKVEFLVSFYNNEISEKSEIFDDQFSVERPDGSNFTLKIRSTKLEDSAMYFCASSEYRDRSYEQYFGPGTRLTVT.

CDR3 amino acids: CASSFPGQGHGYTF. CDR3 DNA sequence: TGTGCCAGCAGCTTTCCGGGACAGGGCCATGGCTACACCTTC. The J gene is TRBJ1-2, the V gene TRBV7-2, with 9 bases aligning to TRBD1. This CDR3 spans 14 amino acids. Trimming removed 3 bases from V and 6 bases from J; junction bases left unmatched: 5. Germline lookup yields CDR1 SGHTA and CDR2 FQGNSA.

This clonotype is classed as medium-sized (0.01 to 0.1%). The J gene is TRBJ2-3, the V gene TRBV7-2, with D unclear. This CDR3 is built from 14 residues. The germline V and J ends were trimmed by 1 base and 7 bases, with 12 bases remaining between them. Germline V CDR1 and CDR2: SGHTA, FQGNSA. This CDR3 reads CASSLGFQVNTQYF. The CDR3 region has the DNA TGTGCCAGCAGCTTAGGGTTCCAGGTTAATACGCAGTATTTT.

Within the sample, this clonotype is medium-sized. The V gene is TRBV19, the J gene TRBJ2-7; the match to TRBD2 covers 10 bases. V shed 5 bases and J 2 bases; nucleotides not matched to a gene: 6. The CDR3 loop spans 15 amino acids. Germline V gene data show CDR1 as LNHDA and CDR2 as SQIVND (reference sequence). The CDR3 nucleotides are TGTGCCAGTAGTGTACTAGCGGGGCCAACCTACGAGCAGTACTTC. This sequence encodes CASSVLAGPTYEQYF. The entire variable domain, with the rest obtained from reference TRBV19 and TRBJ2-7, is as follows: DGGITQSPKYLFRKEGQNVTLSCEQNLNHDAMYWYRQDPGQGLRLIYYSQIVNDFQKGDIAEGYSVSREKKESFPLTVTSAQKNPTAFYLCASSVLAGPTYEQYFGPGTRLTVT.

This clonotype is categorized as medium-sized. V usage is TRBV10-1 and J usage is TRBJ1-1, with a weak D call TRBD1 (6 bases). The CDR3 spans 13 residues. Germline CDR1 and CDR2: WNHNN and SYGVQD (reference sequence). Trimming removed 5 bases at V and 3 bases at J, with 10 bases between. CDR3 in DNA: TGCGCCAGCAGTCGGGACACCTACACTGAAGCTTTCTTT. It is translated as CASSRDTYTEAFF.